The rows below give T cell receptor beta chains drawn from one sample of a study of cytomegalovirus exposure and HLA in healthy donors. TCRdb keeps only in-frame clones here, not all; method: immunoSEQ multiplex PCR. This table holds more than 100,000 clones, about 62% found once. The sequenced sample consisted of PBMCs. Receptor source: a woman in her thirties or forties in good health and CMV-seropositive. The CDR3 runs from the conserved cysteine through the conserved F or W. The order of the fields is clone size, D gene, J gene, V gene, CDR3 protein, CDR3 DNA. A D gene is named only where the DNA matches it firmly. Part of the rows lack a size; the others show once, few, many or a class for expanded clones.

size: -
D: TRBD2
J: TRBJ2-7
V: TRBV6-1
CDR3: CASSERWTSFSEQYF
DNA: TGTGCCAGCAGTGAAAGGTGGACTAGCTTTTCGGAGCAGTACTTC

size: few
D: -
J: TRBJ1-3
V: TRBV7-9
CDR3: CASSLGGFSGNTIYF
DNA: TGTGCCAGCAGCTTAGGAGGGTTCTCTGGAAACACCATATATTTT

size: -
D: TRBD2
J: TRBJ2-1
V: TRBV5-5
CDR3: CASILGTSGSPYNEQFF
DNA: TGTGCCAGCATCCTCGGGACTAGCGGGAGTCCCTACAATGAGCAGTTCTTC

size: few
D: TRBD2
J: TRBJ2-5
V: TRBV5-8
CDR3: CASSLARGVQETQYF
DNA: TGTGCCAGCAGCTTGGCCCGGGGGGTCCAAGAGACCCAGTACTTC

size: -
D: TRBD1
J: TRBJ2-2
V: TRBV27
CDR3: CASSFTGQGLQGELFF
DNA: TGTGCCAGCAGTTTCACGGGACAGGGTCTTCAGGGGGAGCTGTTTTTT

size: -
D: TRBD1
J: TRBJ2-7
V: TRBV29-1
CDR3: CSVEAGTGINEQYF
DNA: TGCAGCGTTGAAGCCGGGACAGGGATCAACGAGCAGTACTTC

size: -
D: TRBD1
J: TRBJ1-1
V: TRBV11-2
CDR3: CASSRDRGTEAFF
DNA: TGTGCCAGCTCTAGGGACAGGGGAACTGAAGCTTTCTTT

size: -
D: -
J: TRBJ1-2
V: TRBV19
CDR3: CASTGVSGYGYTF
DNA: TGTGCCAGTACCGGGGTTAGCGGCTATGGCTACACCTTC

size: -
D: -
J: TRBJ2-1
V: TRBV19
CDR3: CASSNPQGWSYNEQFF
DNA: TGTGCCAGTAGTAACCCCCAGGGTTGGTCCTACAATGAGCAGTTCTTC

size: -
D: TRBD1
J: TRBJ1-6
V: TRBV29-1
CDR3: CSVRTGGDSPLHF
DNA: TGCAGCGTTCGGACAGGGGGAGATTCACCCCTCCACTTT